This T cell receptor (beta chain) was captured in a study of T cell repertoires in cytomegalovirus infection. This clonotype was seen only a few times. TCRdb re-derived calls from the reads in MiXCR, one entry per CDR3 protein. The sample gives about 440,000 distinct CDR3 sequences, under 40% of which show up once; roughly 13% is in the top ten. This CDR3 region has 13 residues. V lost 5 bases, J lost 9 bases, and 12 bases lay in between. Germline CDR1 and CDR2: SGHDT and YYEEEE. The source is a human donor in good health (CMV status not recorded). Some clones in this sample may be carry-over from other donors' samples. V usage is TRBV5-6 and J usage is TRBJ1-6; D ambiguous. The sample comprised PBMCs. CDR3 in amino acids: CASSMGAGSPLHF. In DNA form, the CDR3 reads TGTGCCAGCAGTATGGGAGCCGGTTCACCCCTCCACTTT. Based on the CDR3 plus reference TRBV5-6 and TRBJ1-6, the full variable domain is DAGVTQSPTHLIKTRGQQVTLRCSPKSGHDTVSWYQQALGQGPQFIFQYYEEEERQRGNFPDRFSGHQFPNYSSELNVNALLLGDSALYLCASSMGAGSPLHFGNGTRLTVT.